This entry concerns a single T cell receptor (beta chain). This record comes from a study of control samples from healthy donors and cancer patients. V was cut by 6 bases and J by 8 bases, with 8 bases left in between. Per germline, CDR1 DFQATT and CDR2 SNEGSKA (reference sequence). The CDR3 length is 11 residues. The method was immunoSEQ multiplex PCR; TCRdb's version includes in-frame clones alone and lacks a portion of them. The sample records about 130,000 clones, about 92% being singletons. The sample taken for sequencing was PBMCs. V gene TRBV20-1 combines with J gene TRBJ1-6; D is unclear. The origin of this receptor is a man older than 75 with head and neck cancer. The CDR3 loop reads CSALGDSPLHF. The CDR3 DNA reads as TGCAGTGCCCTAGGAGATTCACCCCTCCACTTT.